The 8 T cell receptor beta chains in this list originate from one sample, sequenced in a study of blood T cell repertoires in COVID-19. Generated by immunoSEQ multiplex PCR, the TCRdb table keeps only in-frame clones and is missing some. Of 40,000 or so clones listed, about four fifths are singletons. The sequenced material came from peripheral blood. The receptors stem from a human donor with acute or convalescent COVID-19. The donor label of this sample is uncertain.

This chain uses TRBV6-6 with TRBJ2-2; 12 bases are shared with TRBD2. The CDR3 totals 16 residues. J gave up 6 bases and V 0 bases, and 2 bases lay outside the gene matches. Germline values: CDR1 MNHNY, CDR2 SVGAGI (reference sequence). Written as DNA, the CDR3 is TGTGCCAGCAGTTACTCGACTAGCGGGGGCCCCGGGGAGCTGTTTTTT. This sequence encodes CASSYSTSGGPGELFF.

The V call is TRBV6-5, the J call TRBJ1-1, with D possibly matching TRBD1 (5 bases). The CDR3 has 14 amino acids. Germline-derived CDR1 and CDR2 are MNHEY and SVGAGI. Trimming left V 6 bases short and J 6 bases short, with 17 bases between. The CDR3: CASSWDLELAEAFF. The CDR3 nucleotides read TGTGCCAGCAGCTGGGACTTGGAGCTAGCTGAAGCTTTCTTT.

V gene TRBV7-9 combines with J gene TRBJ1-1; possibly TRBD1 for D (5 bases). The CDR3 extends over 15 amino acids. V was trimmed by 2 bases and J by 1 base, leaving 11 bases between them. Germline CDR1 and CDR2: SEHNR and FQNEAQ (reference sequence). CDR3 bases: TGTGCCAGCAGCTTATCGGTCACAGGGAACACTGAAGCTTTCTTT. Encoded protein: CASSLSVTGNTEAFF.

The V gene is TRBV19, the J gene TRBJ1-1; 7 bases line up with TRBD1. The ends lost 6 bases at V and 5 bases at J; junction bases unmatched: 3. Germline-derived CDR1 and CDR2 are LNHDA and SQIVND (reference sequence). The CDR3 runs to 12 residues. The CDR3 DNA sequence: TGTGCCAGTAGAGGGGACAGTACTGAAGCTTTCTTT. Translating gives CASRGDSTEAFF.

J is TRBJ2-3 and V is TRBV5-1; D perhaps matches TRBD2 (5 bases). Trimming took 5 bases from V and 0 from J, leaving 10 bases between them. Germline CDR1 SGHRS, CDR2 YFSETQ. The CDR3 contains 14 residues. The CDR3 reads CASRGGQSTDTQYF. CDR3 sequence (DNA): TGCGCCAGCAGAGGCGGGCAAAGCACAGATACGCAGTATTTT.

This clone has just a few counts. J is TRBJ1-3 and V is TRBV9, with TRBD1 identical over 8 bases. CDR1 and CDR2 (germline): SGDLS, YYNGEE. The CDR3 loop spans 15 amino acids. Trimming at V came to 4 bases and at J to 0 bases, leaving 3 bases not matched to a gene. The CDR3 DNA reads TGTGCCAGCAGCCTCACAGGGGGCTCTGGAAACACCATATATTTT. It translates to CASSLTGGSGNTIYF.

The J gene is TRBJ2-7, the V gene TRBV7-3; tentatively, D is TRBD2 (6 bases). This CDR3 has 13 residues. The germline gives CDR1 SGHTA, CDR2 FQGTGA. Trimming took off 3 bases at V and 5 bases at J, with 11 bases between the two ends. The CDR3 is CASSFTGDDEQYF. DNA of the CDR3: TGTGCCAGCAGCTTTACGGGAGACGACGAGCAGTACTTC.

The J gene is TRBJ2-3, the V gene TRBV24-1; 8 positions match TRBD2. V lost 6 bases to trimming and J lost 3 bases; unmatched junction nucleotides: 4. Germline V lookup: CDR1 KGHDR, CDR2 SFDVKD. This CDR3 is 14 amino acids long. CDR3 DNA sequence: TGTGCCACCAGTAGGAGCGGGGGTACAGATACGCAGTATTTT. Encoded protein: CATSRSGGTDTQYF.